The 21 T cell receptor beta chains below all came from one sample that was sequenced in a study of cytomegalovirus exposure and HLA in healthy donors. 60 Vbeta and 13 Jbeta primers were used in PCR. TCRdb's table, derived via immunoSEQ multiplex PCR, lists solely in-frame clones and lacks some. The top ten hold approximately 1.3% of the sample, which has under 200,000 clones, approximately 71% seen once. The sequencing sample was made of PBMCs. The source is a man between 45 and 60 years old in good health and CMV-seronegative.

The CDR3 DNA reads as TGTGCCAGCAGTTTAGAGGAGGACTATGGCTACACCTTC. Amino acid sequence: CASSLEEDYGYTF. This rearrangement joins TRBV28 to TRBJ1-2; no definite D call. Germline CDR1 is MDHEN and CDR2 is SYDVKM. V lost 2 bases and J 3 bases, leaving 7 bases between the germline ends. CDR3 length: 13 amino acids.

The chain joins TRBV5-4 to TRBJ1-3; D gene uncertain. V was shortened by 7 bases and J by 2 bases, with 16 bases between the two germline ends. Germline assignment: CDR1 SGHNT and CDR2 YYREEE (reference sequence). The CDR3 totals 15 residues. The CDR3 DNA sequence: TGTGCCAGCTGGAGGGTAGGGTCTACTGGAAACACCATATATTTT. The encoded protein is CASWRVGSTGNTIYF.

This chain uses TRBV7-7 with TRBJ2-7; 8 bases align to TRBD1. Per germline, CDR1 SSHAT and CDR2 FNYEAQ (reference sequence). J was trimmed by 0 bases and V by 5 bases; bases with no gene match: 6. The CDR3 totals 15 residues. DNA of the CDR3: TGTGCCAGCAGCACCGGACAGGGAGGCTCCTACGAGCAGTACTTC. Translated, it gives CASSTGQGGSYEQYF.

This clone was counted a few times. The chain employs TRBV6-5 and TRBJ2-7, with 12 bases that match TRBD1. The CDR3 length is 15 residues. With 7 bases clipped from V and 6 bases from J, the junction kept 10 bases outside the gene matches. Germline CDR1 is MNHEY and CDR2 is SVGAGI. DNA of the CDR3: TGTGCCAGCAACTCCCTCGGGACAGGGGGCACCGAGCAGTACTTC. Translating it yields CASNSLGTGGTEQYF.

V gene TRBV19 combines with J gene TRBJ1-1, with D possibly matching TRBD1 (6 bases). This CDR3 spans 14 amino acids. V dropped 0 bases and J dropped 7 bases, with 12 bases sitting between them. Germline lookup yields CDR1 LNHDA and CDR2 SQIVND (reference sequence). CDR3 nucleotides: TGTGCCAGTAGTATAGATAGGGGGACCTTTGAAGCTTTCTTT. It codes for CASSIDRGTFEAFF.

The chain links TRBV6-5 to TRBJ1-4; TRBD1 matches at 7 bases. In germline, CDR1 is MNHEY, CDR2 SVGAGI. J gave up 4 bases and V 4 bases, and 6 bases lay outside the gene matches. This CDR3 comprises 15 residues. The CDR3 spells CASSSGQALNEKLFF. Here the CDR3 DNA reads TGTGCCAGCAGTTCCGGACAGGCGCTTAATGAAAAACTGTTTTTT.

This chain links TRBV7-3 with TRBJ1-1, with 9 positions matching TRBD1. This CDR3 is 15 amino acids long. V dropped 3 bases and J dropped 3; count of bases not matched to a gene: 5. Per germline, CDR1 SGHTA and CDR2 FQGTGA. CDR3 nucleotides: TGTGCCAGCAGCTTGGGACAGGGAGAATACACTGAAGCTTTCTTT. The encoded protein is CASSLGQGEYTEAFF.

This clone occurred once. The V call is TRBV5-4, the J call TRBJ1-6; D not certain. From germline, CDR1 is SGHNT and CDR2 YYREEE (reference sequence). The CDR3 totals 13 residues. V shed 4 bases and J shed 9 bases, with 11 bases lying between them. The CDR3 DNA sequence: TGTGCCAGCAGCACCGGGGAGATTTCACCCCTCCACTTT. Translation: CASSTGEISPLHF.

The V call is TRBV6-1, the J call TRBJ2-7; D may be TRBD2 (6 bases). Germline V CDR1 and CDR2: MNHNS, SASEGT. The V gene lost 4 bases and the J gene lost 0 bases, with 16 bases spanning the gap. The CDR3 has 16 residues. CDR3 sequence reads: CASSGGVAGTSYEQYF. The CDR3 DNA reads TGTGCCAGCAGTGGGGGGGTAGCAGGGACCTCCTACGAGCAGTACTTC.

V gene TRBV4-1 combines with J gene TRBJ1-2, with a possible D match to TRBD1 (5 bases). The CDR3 is made up of 13 amino acids. Looked up from germline, CDR1 is MGHRA and CDR2 is YSYEKL. V lost 1 base to trimming and J lost 8 bases, with 11 bases between them. The CDR3 region has the DNA TGCGCCAGCAGCCAAGTAAGGGGCGGAGGCTACACCTTC. Its translation: CASSQVRGGGYTF.

V gene TRBV25-1 combines with J gene TRBJ1-1; no reliable D call. The CDR3 length is 15 residues. Per the germline V gene, CDR1 is MGHDK and CDR2 is SYGVNS. Trimming cost V 0 bases and J 1 base, with 9 bases left between them. CDR3 residues: CASSEYIRGNTEAFF. CDR3 DNA sequence: TGTGCCAGCAGTGAATATATACGGGGGAACACTGAAGCTTTCTTT.

This clone was detected only once. The chain carries TRBV6-6 and TRBJ2-5; 10 nucleotides line up with TRBD1. The J call may be in error: the DNA end matches TRBJ2-7 better. From germline, CDR1 is MNHNY and CDR2 SVGAGI (reference sequence). The CDR3 has 16 amino acids. CDR3 in amino acids: CASSYTDRGPRYEQYF. CDR3 nucleotides: TGTGCCAGCAGTTACACCGACAGGGGGCCCCGCTACGAGCAGTACTTC.

In DNA, the CDR3 is TGTGCCAGCAGCGTAGATTGGGGCAGGGCCCCTTCCTCTAACTATGGCTACACCTTC. Its protein product is CASSVDWGRAPSSNYGYTF. This chain uses TRBV9 with TRBJ1-2; possible D gene TRBD1, 5 bases. This CDR3 contains 19 residues. CDR1 and CDR2 (germline): SGDLS, YYNGEE. Trimming cost V 0 bases and J 0 bases, with 21 bases left between them.

V and J are TRBV5-8 and TRBJ1-5, with unresolved D. Germline-derived CDR1 and CDR2 are SGHTS and YDEGEE. This CDR3 is 13 amino acids long. Trimming cost V 0 bases and J 4 bases, with 5 bases left between them. The CDR3 sequence is CASSLGRNQPQHF. CDR3 DNA: TGTGCCAGCAGCTTGGGCAGGAATCAGCCCCAGCATTTT.

This clone was counted a few times. The chain uses TRBV4-2 and TRBJ2-1; 9 bases map to TRBD1. The V segment lost 1 base and the J segment 6 bases; nucleotides outside the gene matches: 10. Germline V CDR1 and CDR2: LGHNA, YNFKEQ. The CDR3 runs to 17 residues. DNA of the CDR3: TGTGCCAGCAGCCAAGGGGAAGGGACAGGGCCCTCCAATGAGCAGTTCTTC. This codes for CASSQGEGTGPSNEQFF.

This clone has only a few counts. The rearrangement uses TRBV6-6 and TRBJ1-6; tentative D call: TRBD1 (5 bases). Per the germline V gene, CDR1 is MNHNY and CDR2 is SVGAGI (reference sequence). The CDR3 extends over 16 amino acids. Trimming took off 6 bases at V and 9 bases at J, with 21 bases between the two ends. The CDR3 DNA reads TGTGCCAGCAGCGCCTTTAGGGGTGAAGTGGTTTCACCCCTCCACTTT. Protein product: CASSAFRGEVVSPLHF.

This clone was counted a few times. The chain has TRBV28 and TRBJ2-4, with 8 bases that match TRBD1. CDR1 MDHEN and CDR2 SYDVKM come from the germline V gene. This CDR3 comprises 16 residues. With V trimmed by 5 bases and J by 1 base, 7 bases remained unmatched. In DNA, the CDR3 is TGTGCCAGCAGTAGACCGACAGGGGTGGCCAAAAACATTCAGTACTTC. Translated, it gives CASSRPTGVAKNIQYF.

This chain links TRBV2 with TRBJ2-7; 7 bases align to TRBD1. The length of the CDR3 is 14 residues. The V gene end was trimmed by 3 bases and the J gene end by 4 bases; junction bases not matched to a gene: 6. Germline V CDR1 and CDR2: SNHLY, FYNNEI. CDR3 coding DNA: TGTGCCAGCAGTGACGACAGGGTCCGGTACGAGCAGTACTTC. Its protein is CASSDDRVRYEQYF.

The chain carries TRBV5-1 and TRBJ1-1; 9 bases line up with TRBD1. The J segment lost 1 base and the V segment lost 4 bases, leaving 5 bases of the junction unmatched. The CDR3 is 15 amino acids. Germline CDR1 reads SGHRS; CDR2 reads YFSETQ. DNA for the CDR3: TGCGCCAGCAGCCGGACAGGGGACCCGAACACTGAAGCTTTCTTT. It yields the protein CASSRTGDPNTEAFF.

This chain joins TRBV28 and TRBJ2-2, with a possible D match to TRBD1 (7 bases). The germline V and J ends were trimmed by 7 bases and 6 bases, with 15 bases remaining between them. From germline, CDR1 is MDHEN and CDR2 SYDVKM. The CDR3 is 14 residues long. Written as DNA, the CDR3 is TGTGCCAGCAAGGGGGCGCGGGGTCCCGGGGAGCTGTTTTTT. Translated: CASKGARGPGELFF. Supplemented by reference TRBV28 and TRBJ2-2, the full variable domain reads DVKVTQSSRYLVKRTGEKVFLECVQDMDHENMFWYRQDPGLGLRLIYFSYDVKMKEKGDIPEGYSVSREKKERFSLILESASTNQTSMYLCASKGARGPGELFFGEGSRLTVL.

V and J are TRBV7-6 and TRBJ2-3; D gene uncertain. CDR1 is SGHVS, CDR2 FNYEAQ, per germline. This CDR3 has 14 residues. Trimming left V 1 base short and J 0 bases short, with 5 bases between. The CDR3 coding sequence is TGTGCCAGCAGCTTAGTATCTAGCACAGATACGCAGTATTTT. This encodes CASSLVSSTDTQYF.